These 23 T cell receptor beta chains were all obtained from the same sample, sequenced in a study of cytomegalovirus exposure and HLA in healthy donors. The PCR had 60 Vbeta and 13 Jbeta primers. Some clones are missing from TCRdb's copy, which holds only in-frame ones; the method was immunoSEQ multiplex PCR. Of around 86,000 clones detected, over 65% appear once; the ten largest clones hold 3%. Sequencing used PBMCs. The receptors were sampled from a man aged 45 to 65 in good health and CMV-seropositive.

V usage is TRBV9 and J usage is TRBJ2-3, with 9 bases that match TRBD2. This CDR3 comprises 15 residues. Germline V gene sequence: CDR1 SGDLS, CDR2 YYNGEE. The ends lost 4 bases at V and 2 bases at J; junction bases unmatched: 5. CDR3 sequence reads: CASSISSGVTDTQYF. The CDR3 region has the DNA TGTGCCAGCAGCATTTCTAGCGGGGTCACAGATACGCAGTATTTT.

The J gene is TRBJ2-7, the V gene TRBV5-6, with TRBD2 matching over 11 bases. In germline, CDR1 is SGHDT, CDR2 YYEEEE. J was trimmed by 3 bases and V by 5 bases; bases with no gene match: 10. This CDR3 contains 16 residues. The CDR3 region is CASRPPGTSGDYEQYF. CDR3 nucleotides: TGTGCCAGCAGACCCCCCGGGACTAGCGGAGACTACGAGCAGTACTTC.

This chain uses TRBV7-3 with TRBJ2-1; D is unresolved. This CDR3 region has 12 residues. Trimming stripped 0 bases from V and 9 bases from J, with 6 bases between. In germline, CDR1 is SGHTA, CDR2 FQGTGA. The CDR3 DNA is TGTGCCAGCAGCTTAACGTCCGGTGAGCAGTTCTTC. Its protein product is CASSLTSGEQFF.

The chain has TRBV6-5 and TRBJ2-1; 11 nucleotides agree with TRBD1. CDR3 length: 15 amino acids. Trimming took 1 base from V and 7 from J; bases not matched to a gene: 3. Germline V gene lookup returns CDR1 MNHEY and CDR2 SVGAGI. CDR3 in amino acids: CASSYYGQGANEQFF. As DNA, the CDR3 is TGTGCCAGCAGTTACTATGGACAGGGGGCAAATGAGCAGTTCTTC.

This rearrangement joins TRBV9 to TRBJ2-7, with D perhaps matching TRBD1 (5 bases). The length of the CDR3 is 14 residues. With 4 bases removed from V and 0 bases from J, the gap between germline ends came to 11 bases. Germline V lookup: CDR1 SGDLS, CDR2 YYNGEE. The CDR3 loop reads CASSSQESSYEQYF. The CDR3 DNA sequence: TGTGCCAGCAGCTCACAGGAGAGCTCCTACGAGCAGTACTTC.

This rearrangement joins TRBV7-2 to TRBJ2-1; 11 bases are shared with TRBD2. J gave up 6 bases and V 1 base, and 5 bases lay outside the gene matches. This CDR3 is built from 16 residues. CDR1 SGHTA and CDR2 FQGNSA come from the germline V gene. CDR3 sequence: CASSLGVAGGVNEQFF. The CDR3 DNA reads as TGTGCCAGCAGCTTAGGGGTAGCGGGGGGGGTCAATGAGCAGTTCTTC.

CDR3 bases: TGTGCCAGCAGCCACAGACAGGGGGTAACTAATGAAAAACTGTTTTTT. This codes for CASSHRQGVTNEKLFF. This chain connects TRBV11-3 to TRBJ1-4, with 9 positions matching TRBD1. The J segment lost 1 base and the V segment lost 5 bases, leaving 5 bases of the junction unmatched. From germline, CDR1 is SGHNT and CDR2 YENEEA. The CDR3 sequence is 16 residues long.

This chain links TRBV19 with TRBJ1-4, with D unclear. This CDR3 comprises 12 residues. V gave up 3 bases and J gave up 8 bases, with 7 bases separating them. Germline values: CDR1 LNHDA, CDR2 SQIVND (reference sequence). As DNA, the CDR3 is TGTGCCAGTAGTATCGGCGGGGAAAAACTGTTTTTT. This encodes CASSIGGEKLFF.

The chain couples TRBV5-1 to TRBJ2-7, with unresolved D. This CDR3 is 15 amino acids long. The V gene's germline CDR1 is SGHRS and CDR2 YFSETQ. V was shortened by 7 bases and J by 0 bases, with 17 bases between the two germline ends. This CDR3 reads CASFELSSRSYEQYF. The CDR3 DNA is TGCGCCAGCTTCGAACTATCGAGTCGCTCCTACGAGCAGTACTTC.

This sequence joins TRBV11-2 and TRBJ2-7; 9 bases line up with TRBD1. The length of the CDR3 is 15 residues. V dropped 5 bases and J dropped 1; count of bases not matched to a gene: 6. Germline CDR1 SGHAT, CDR2 FQNNGV. Here the CDR3 reads CASSHWTGESYEQYF. The CDR3 region has the DNA TGTGCCAGCAGCCATTGGACAGGGGAGTCCTACGAGCAGTACTTC. The full variable domain, its missing parts supplied by reference TRBV11-2 and TRBJ2-7, is EAGVAQSPRYKIIEKRQSVAFWCNPISGHATLYWYQQILGQGPKLLIQFQNNGVVDDSQLPKDRFSAERLKGVDSTLKIQPAKLEDSAVYLCASSHWTGESYEQYFGPGTRLTVT.

This clone has only one observation. V usage is TRBV5-8 and J usage is TRBJ1-2; perhaps TRBD1 as D (5 bases). The V gene's germline CDR1 is SGHTS and CDR2 YDEGEE. Trimming took 0 bases from V and 9 from J, leaving 12 bases between them. The CDR3 consists of 13 residues. CDR3: CASSLVGRECYTF. The CDR3 nucleotides are TGTGCCAGCAGCTTGGTTGGCAGGGAATGCTACACCTTC. Full variable domain (remainder filled in from reference TRBV5-8 and TRBJ1-2): EAGVTQSPTHLIKTRGQQATLRCSPISGHTSVYWYQQALGLGLQFLLWYDEGEERNRGNFPPRFSGRQFPNYSSELNVNALELEDSALYLCASSLVGRECYTFGSGTRLTVV.

This chain uses TRBV2 with TRBJ1-5; 7 positions match TRBD1. Germline trimming cut 6 bases from V and 6 bases from J; bases unmatched to any gene: 8. Per the germline V gene, CDR1 is SNHLY and CDR2 is FYNNEI. This CDR3 is 14 amino acids long. The CDR3 DNA follows: TGTGCCAGCAGCTACAACAGGGGTGGTCAGCCCCAGCATTTT. Amino acid sequence: CASSYNRGGQPQHF.

The rearrangement links TRBV6-5 to TRBJ2-7, with D maybe TRBD1 (6 bases). V shed 0 bases and J shed 0 bases, with 12 bases lying between them. The CDR3 spans 16 residues. Germline V gene lookup returns CDR1 MNHEY and CDR2 SVGAGI. The CDR3, as DNA: TGTGCCAGCAGTTACTCGTTTCAGGGGATCTCCTACGAGCAGTACTTC. This codes for CASSYSFQGISYEQYF.

The chain couples TRBV7-9 to TRBJ2-1; D not resolved. This CDR3 is built from 12 residues. The germline V gene encodes CDR1 SEHNR and CDR2 FQNEAQ (reference sequence). Trimming removed 6 bases at V and 7 bases at J, with 10 bases between. The CDR3 protein is CASRPTGNEQFF. In DNA form, the CDR3 reads TGTGCCAGCAGGCCGACTGGGAATGAGCAGTTCTTC. The full variable domain, completed using reference TRBV7-9 and TRBJ2-1, is DTGVSQNPRHKITKRGQNVTFRCDPISEHNRLYWYRQTLGQGPEFLTYFQNEAQLEKSRLLSDRFSAERPKGSFSTLEIQRTEQGDSAMYLCASRPTGNEQFFGPGTRLTVL.

This sequence joins TRBV2 and TRBJ2-1; 10 bases map to TRBD2. This CDR3 region has 15 residues. The junction had 8 bases not matched to a gene; V was cut back by 5 bases and J by 7 bases. From germline, CDR1 is SNHLY and CDR2 FYNNEI. The CDR3 nucleotides are TGTGCCAGCAGTACAGCGGGAGGGCCTAGAAATGAGCAGTTCTTC. Protein: CASSTAGGPRNEQFF.

V and J are TRBV27 and TRBJ2-1, with D perhaps matching TRBD1 (6 bases). Germline V lookup: CDR1 MNHEY, CDR2 SMNVEV (reference sequence). The CDR3 covers 14 residues. V lost 3 bases and J lost 8, with 14 bases in between. The CDR3 is CASSFFGGGDEQFF. The CDR3 DNA follows: TGTGCCAGCAGTTTTTTCGGTGGGGGCGATGAGCAGTTCTTC.

This chain uses TRBV11-1 with TRBJ2-1, with 9 bases aligning to TRBD1. The CDR3 has 14 residues. In germline, CDR1 is SGHAT, CDR2 FQDESV (reference sequence). V lost 6 bases, J lost 5 bases, and 5 bases stayed unmatched. The CDR3 sequence is CASSGQGTHNEQFF. The CDR3, as DNA: TGTGCCAGCAGTGGACAGGGGACCCACAATGAGCAGTTCTTC.

V gene TRBV11-2 combines with J gene TRBJ1-2; D is undetermined. The CDR3 runs to 13 residues. Trimming took 8 bases from V and 0 from J, leaving 10 bases between them. Germline assignment: CDR1 SGHAT and CDR2 FQNNGV. DNA for the CDR3: TGTGCCAGCCGGCCCACAGCTAACTATGGCTACACCTTC. It yields the protein CASRPTANYGYTF.

The chain combines TRBV4-1 with TRBJ2-7, with 9 nucleotides matching TRBD2. The trim removed 6 bases at V and 1 base at J, leaving 4 bases unmatched. Germline loops: CDR1 MGHRA, CDR2 YSYEKL. The CDR3 is 14 amino acids. Here the CDR3 DNA reads TGCGCCAGCAGGTTTCTAGCGGGGTCCTACGAGCAGTACTTC. Translation gives CASRFLAGSYEQYF.

The V and J genes are TRBV6-7 and TRBJ2-1, with 9 bases aligning to TRBD2. TRBV6-7 is annotated as an ORF whose role is uncertain. Germline trimming cut 8 bases from V and 13 bases from J; bases unmatched to any gene: 9. The CDR3 consists of 12 residues. CDR3 loop: CASHLAGVRQFF. As DNA, the CDR3 is TGTGCCAGCCACTTAGCGGGAGTAAGACAGTTCTTC.

The genes are TRBV5-1 and TRBJ1-2, with 8 bases identical to TRBD1. The CDR3 covers 14 residues. Germline lookup yields CDR1 SGHRS and CDR2 YFSETQ. V shed 0 bases and J 5 bases; nucleotides not matched to a gene: 3. CDR3 DNA: TGCGCCAGCAGCTTGGACAGGGGGAATTATGGCTACACCTTC. Encoded protein: CASSLDRGNYGYTF.

The chain recombines TRBV7-8 with TRBJ1-1; 7 positions agree with TRBD1. V dropped 4 bases and J dropped 0; count of bases not matched to a gene: 8. The CDR3 has 16 residues. Germline values: CDR1 SGHVS, CDR2 FQNEAQ. The chain's CDR3 is CASSSNRGDLNTEAFF. The CDR3 nucleotides read TGTGCCAGCAGCTCAAACAGGGGAGATCTGAACACTGAAGCTTTCTTT. Drawing the rest from reference TRBV7-8 and TRBJ1-1, the complete variable domain is GAGVSQSPRYKVAKRGQDVALRCDPISGHVSLFWYQQALGQGPEFLTYFQNEAQLDKSGLPSDRFFAERPEGSVSTLKIQRTQQEDSAVYLCASSSNRGDLNTEAFFGQGTRLTVV.

The sample holds a few counts of this clone. The genes are TRBV5-1 and TRBJ2-5, with TRBD2 matching 16 bases. Germline V lookup: CDR1 SGHRS, CDR2 YFSETQ. The CDR3 sequence is 17 residues long. Trimming took 4 bases from V and 1 from J; bases not matched to a gene: 4. For the CDR3, the DNA is TGCGCCAGCAGCGAGGGACTAGCGGGAGGGGTCCAAGAGACCCAGTACTTC. It codes for CASSEGLAGGVQETQYF.